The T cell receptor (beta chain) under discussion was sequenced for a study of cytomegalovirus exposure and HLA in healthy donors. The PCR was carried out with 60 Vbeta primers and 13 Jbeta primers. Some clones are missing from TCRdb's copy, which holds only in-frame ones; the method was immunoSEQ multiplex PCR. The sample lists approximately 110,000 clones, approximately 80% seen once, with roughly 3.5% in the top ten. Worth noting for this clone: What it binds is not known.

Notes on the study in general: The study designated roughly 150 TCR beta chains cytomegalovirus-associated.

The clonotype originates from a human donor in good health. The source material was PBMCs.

CDR3 nucleotides: TGTGCCAGCAGTGGACAGGGGGCACATCAGCCCCAGCATTTT. Translating gives CASSGQGAHQPQHF. The chain employs TRBV2 and TRBJ1-5; 10 bases line up with TRBD1. J lost 5 bases, V lost 4 bases, and 2 bases had no gene match. The germline gives CDR1 SNHLY, CDR2 FYNNEI. The CDR3 contains 14 residues. Filled out from reference TRBV2 and TRBJ1-5, the complete variable domain reads EPEVTQTPSHQVTQMGQEVILRCVPISNHLYFYWYRQILGQKVEFLVSFYNNEISEKSEIFDDQFSVERPDGSNFTLKIRSTKLEDSAMYFCASSGQGAHQPQHFGDGTRLSIL.